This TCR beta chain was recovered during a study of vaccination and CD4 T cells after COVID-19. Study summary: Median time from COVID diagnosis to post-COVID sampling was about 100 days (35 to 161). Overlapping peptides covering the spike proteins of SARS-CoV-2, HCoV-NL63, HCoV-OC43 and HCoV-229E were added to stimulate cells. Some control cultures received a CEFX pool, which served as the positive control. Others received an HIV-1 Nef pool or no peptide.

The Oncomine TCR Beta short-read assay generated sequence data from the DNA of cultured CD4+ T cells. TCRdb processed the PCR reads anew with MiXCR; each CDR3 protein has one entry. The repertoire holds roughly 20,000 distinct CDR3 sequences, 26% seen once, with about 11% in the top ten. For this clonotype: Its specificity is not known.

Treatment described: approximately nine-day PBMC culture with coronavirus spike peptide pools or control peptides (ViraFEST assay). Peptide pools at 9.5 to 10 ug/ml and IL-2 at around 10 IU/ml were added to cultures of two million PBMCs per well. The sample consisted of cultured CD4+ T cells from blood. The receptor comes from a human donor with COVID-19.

CDR3 nucleotide sequence: TGTGCCAGCAGCTTGGCGGGTGGTGGGGGGAAGAATGAGCAGTTCTTC. Amino acid sequence: CASSLAGGGGKNEQFF. The chain uses TRBV5-4 and TRBJ2-1; D is perhaps TRBD2 (6 bases). The CDR3 loop spans 16 amino acids. Trimming took off 0 bases at V and 7 bases at J, with 17 bases between the two ends. Germline CDR1 and CDR2: SGHNT and YYREEE (reference sequence).